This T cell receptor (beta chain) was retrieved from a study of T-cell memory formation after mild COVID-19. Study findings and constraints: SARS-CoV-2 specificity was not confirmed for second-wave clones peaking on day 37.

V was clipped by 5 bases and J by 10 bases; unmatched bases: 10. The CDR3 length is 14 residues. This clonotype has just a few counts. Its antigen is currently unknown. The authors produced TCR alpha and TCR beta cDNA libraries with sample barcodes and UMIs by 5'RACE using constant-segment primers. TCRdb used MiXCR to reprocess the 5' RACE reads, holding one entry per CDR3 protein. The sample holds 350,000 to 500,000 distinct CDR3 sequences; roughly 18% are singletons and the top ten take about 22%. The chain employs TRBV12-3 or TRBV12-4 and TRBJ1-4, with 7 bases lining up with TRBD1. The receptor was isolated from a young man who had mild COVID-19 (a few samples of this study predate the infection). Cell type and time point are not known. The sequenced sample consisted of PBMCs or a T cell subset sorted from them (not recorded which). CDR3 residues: CASSIGQARRKLFF. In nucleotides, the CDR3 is TGTGCCAGCAGTATAGGACAGGCAAGGAGAAAACTGTTTTTT.